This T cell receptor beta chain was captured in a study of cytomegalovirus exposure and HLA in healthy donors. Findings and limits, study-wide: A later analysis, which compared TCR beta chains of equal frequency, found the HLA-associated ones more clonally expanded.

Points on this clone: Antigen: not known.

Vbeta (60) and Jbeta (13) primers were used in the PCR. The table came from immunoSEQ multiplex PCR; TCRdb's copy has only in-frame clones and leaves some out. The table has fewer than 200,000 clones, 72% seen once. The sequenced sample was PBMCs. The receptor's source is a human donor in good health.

Here the CDR3 reads CASSPRGWRANTGELFF. Here the CDR3 DNA reads TGTGCCAGCAGCCCCCGAGGGTGGAGGGCGAACACCGGGGAGCTGTTTTTT. This chain uses TRBV13 with TRBJ2-2; TRBD2 is a possible D gene (6 bases). Per the germline V gene, CDR1 is PRHDT and CDR2 is FYEKMQ (reference sequence). Trimming left V 5 bases short and J 0 bases short, with 16 bases between. CDR3 size: 17 residues.